The clone carrying this T cell receptor beta chain occurred many times. Antigen: not known. The data were taken from a study of molecular identifiers for immune sequencing clone quantification. V gave up 7 bases and J gave up 4 bases, with 12 bases separating them. The CDR3 is 12 amino acids. Germline V gives CDR1 SGHRS, CDR2 YFSETQ. General study points: Naive cells had under 1% of molecules in clones above 20 RNA copies, effectors over 99%.

MiXCR, run by TCRdb on the PCR reads, gives a single entry per CDR3 protein. The repertoire consists of over 550,000 distinct CDR3 sequences, with roughly 23% occurring once and the leading ten covering about 0.84%. The genes are TRBV5-1 and TRBJ2-7, with a possible D match to TRBD2 (6 bases). Sequencing was carried out using naive CD8+ T cells from blood, with Jurkat cell RNA spiked in. Sample subset: FACS-sorted CD8+CD4-CCR7+CD45RA+ naive T cells. The source is a human donor in good health. Some libraries in this study had Jurkat cell RNA spiked in. The CDR3 is CASGHSGYEQYF. The CDR3 DNA reads as TGCGCCAGCGGCCATAGCGGATACGAGCAGTACTTC.